The text below deals with one T cell receptor beta chain. The antigen is unknown. The CDR3 has 15 residues. V was cut by 4 bases and J by 0 bases, with 14 bases left in between. Germline CDR1 reads SGDLS; CDR2 reads YYNGEE. This sample was included in a study of STAT5B mutations in CD4+ large granular lymphocyte leukemia. General observations from the study: Main leukemic clonotypes were patient-specific, but approximately 27% appeared at low frequency elsewhere.

Only in-frame clones appear in the TCRdb table, and some are missing; sequencing was by immunoSEQ multiplex PCR. The sample holds around 34,000 clones, approximately 85% seen once. Buffy coats from healthy blood donors served as controls. The origin of this receptor is a human donor in good health. The chain has TRBV9 and TRBJ2-7, with a possible D match to TRBD1 (6 bases). Sequencing was carried out using CD4+ T cells from blood buffy coats. The CDR3 nucleotides are TGTGCCAGCAGCCCCCGGGGACACGGCTCCTACGAGCAGTACTTC. This codes for CASSPRGHGSYEQYF.